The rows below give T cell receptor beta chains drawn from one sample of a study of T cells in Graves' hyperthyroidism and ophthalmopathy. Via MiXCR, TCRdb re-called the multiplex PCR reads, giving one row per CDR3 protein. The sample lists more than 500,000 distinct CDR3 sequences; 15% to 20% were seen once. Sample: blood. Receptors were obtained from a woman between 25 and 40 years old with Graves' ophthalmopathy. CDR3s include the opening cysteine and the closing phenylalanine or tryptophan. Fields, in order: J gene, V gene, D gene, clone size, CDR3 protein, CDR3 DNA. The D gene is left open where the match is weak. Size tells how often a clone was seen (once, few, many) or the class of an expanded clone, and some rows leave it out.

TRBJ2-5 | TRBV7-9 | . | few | CASSGPFQETQYF | TGTGCCAGCAGCGGGCCTTTCCAAGAGACCCAGTACTTC
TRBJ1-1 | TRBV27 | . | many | CASSLTTPFWGDKEAFF | TGTGCCAGCAGTCTCACCACCCCGTTTTGGGGGGATAAAGAAGCTTTCTTT
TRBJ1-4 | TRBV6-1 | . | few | CASRGTGSEKLFF | TGTGCCAGCAGGGGGACGGGTAGTGAAAAACTGTTTTTT
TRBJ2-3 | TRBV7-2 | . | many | CASSSTDTQYF | TGTGCCAGCAGCTCCACAGATACGCAGTATTTT
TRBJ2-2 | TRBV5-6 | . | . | CASSWGDLFTGELFF | TGTGCCAGCAGCTGGGGGGACTTATTCACCGGGGAGCTGTTTTTT
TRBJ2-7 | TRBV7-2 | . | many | CASQKGRHSYEQYF | TGTGCCAGTCAGAAGGGACGACACTCCTACGAGCAGTACTTC
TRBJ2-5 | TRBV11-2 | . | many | CASSARGLYQETQYF | TGTGCCAGCAGTGCTAGGGGCCTGTACCAAGAGACCCAGTACTTC
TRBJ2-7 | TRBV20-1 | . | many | CSARAHSSYEQYF | TGCAGTGCTAGAGCCCACAGCTCCTACGAGCAGTACTTC
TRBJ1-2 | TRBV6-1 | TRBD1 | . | CASSSPNTPQGGRNYGYTF | TGTGCCAGCAGTTCCCCGAACACACCACAGGGGGGACGGAACTATGGCTACACCTTC
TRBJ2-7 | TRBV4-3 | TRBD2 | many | CASSHPEEREYEQYF | TGCGCCAGCAGCCACCCGGAGGAGCGGGAGTACGAGCAGTACTTC
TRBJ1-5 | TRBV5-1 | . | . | CASSFERGHQPQHF | TGTGCCAGCAGCTTTGAGAGGGGCCATCAGCCCCAGCATTTT
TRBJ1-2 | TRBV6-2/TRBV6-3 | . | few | CASRVKEYGYTF | TGTGCCAGCAGAGTAAAGGAGTATGGCTACACCTTC
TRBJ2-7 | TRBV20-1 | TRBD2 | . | CSARDTGTSGRVTYEQYF | TGCAGTGCTAGAGATACCGGGACTAGCGGGAGGGTAACCTACGAGCAGTACTTC
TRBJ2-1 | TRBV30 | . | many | CAWGIGNEQFF | TGTGCCTGGGGAATAGGAAATGAGCAGTTCTTC
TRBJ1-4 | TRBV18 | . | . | CASSPQASSTNEKLFF | TGTGCCAGCTCACCCCAGGCCAGCTCAACTAATGAAAAACTGTTTTTT
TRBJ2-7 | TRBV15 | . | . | CATSREWGETTYEQYF | TGTGCCACCAGCAGAGAATGGGGGGAGACTACCTACGAGCAGTACTTC
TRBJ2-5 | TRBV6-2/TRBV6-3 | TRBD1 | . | CASSYNLLGQTNF | TGTGCCAGCAGTTACAATCTCTTGGGACAGACAAACTTC
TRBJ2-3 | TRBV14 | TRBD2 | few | CASSQGVLADHSDTQYF | TGTGCCAGCAGCCAAGGGGTCCTAGCGGACCATTCGGATACGCAGTATTTT
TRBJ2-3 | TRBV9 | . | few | CASSDPIRGQGSTDTQYF | TGTGCCAGCAGCGACCCCATAAGAGGCCAAGGAAGCACAGATACGCAGTATTTT
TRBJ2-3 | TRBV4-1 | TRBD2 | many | CASSHAGADTQYF | TGCGCCAGCAGCCACGCGGGAGCAGATACGCAGTATTTT
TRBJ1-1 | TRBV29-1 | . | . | CSASGVGNTEAFF | TGCAGCGCTTCAGGGGTAGGGAACACTGAAGCTTTCTTT
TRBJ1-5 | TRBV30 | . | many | CAWSGSNQPQHF | TGTGCCTGGAGTGGCAGCAATCAGCCCCAGCATTTT
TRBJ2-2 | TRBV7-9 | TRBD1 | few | CASSPGQGAAGELFF | TGTGCCAGCAGCCCTGGACAGGGAGCGGCCGGGGAGCTGTTTTTT
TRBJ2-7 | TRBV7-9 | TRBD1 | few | CASSLTGGVYEQYF | TGTGCCAGCAGCTTAACAGGGGGCGTCTACGAGCAGTACTTC
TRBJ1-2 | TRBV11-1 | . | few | CASSLEADNYGYTF | TGTGCCAGCAGCTTAGAGGCAGATAACTATGGCTACACCTTC
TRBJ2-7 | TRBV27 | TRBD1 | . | CASSPRGHSYEQYF | TGTGCCAGCAGTCCCAGGGGGCACTCCTACGAGCAGTACTTC
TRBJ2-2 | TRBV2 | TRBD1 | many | CASSERTGTENTGELFF | TGTGCCAGCAGTGAACGGACAGGGACGGAGAACACCGGGGAGCTGTTTTTT
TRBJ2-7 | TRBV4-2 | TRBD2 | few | CASSQEASGKGFEQYF | TGTGCCAGCAGCCAAGAGGCTAGCGGGAAGGGTTTTGAGCAGTACTTC
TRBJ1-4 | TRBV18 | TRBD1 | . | CASSPARTGVATNEKLFF | TGTGCCAGCTCACCTGCGAGGACAGGCGTTGCAACTAATGAAAAACTGTTTTTT
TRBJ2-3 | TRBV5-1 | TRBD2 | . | CASSSHGGESTDTQYF | TGCGCCAGCAGCTCACACGGGGGGGAAAGCACAGATACGCAGTATTTT
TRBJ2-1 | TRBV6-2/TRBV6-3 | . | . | CASSYGGNEQFF | TGTGCCAGCAGTTATGGAGGCAATGAGCAGTTCTTC
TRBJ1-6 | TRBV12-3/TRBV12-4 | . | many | CASSVLGSPLHF | TGTGCCAGCAGTGTCTTAGGGTCACCCCTCCACTTT
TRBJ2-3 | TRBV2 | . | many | CASSPLTSSLRGTDTQYF | TGTGCCAGCAGCCCCCTGACTAGCAGCCTAAGGGGGACAGATACGCAGTATTTT
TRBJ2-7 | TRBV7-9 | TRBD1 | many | CASSGDRVYEQYF | TGTGCCAGCAGCGGGGACAGGGTTTACGAGCAGTACTTC
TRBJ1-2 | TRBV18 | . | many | CASSPTARADNYGYTF | TGTGCCAGCTCACCCACGGCCAGGGCCGATAACTATGGCTACACCTTC
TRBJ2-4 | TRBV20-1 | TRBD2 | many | CSARAGGLAKNIQYF | TGCAGTGCTAGAGCGGGGGGGCTAGCCAAAAACATTCAGTACTTC
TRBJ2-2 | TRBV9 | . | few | CASSNTKTGPYRNPGELFF | TGTGCCAGCAGCAACACTAAAACGGGACCTTACAGGAACCCCGGGGAGCTGTTTTTT
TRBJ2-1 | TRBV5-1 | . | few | CASTRAVDIGNEQFF | TGCGCCAGCACCCGTGCGGTAGATATAGGTAATGAGCAGTTCTTC
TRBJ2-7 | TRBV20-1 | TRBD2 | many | CSARGGSGSEQYF | TGCAGTGCTAGAGGTGGTAGCGGGAGCGAGCAGTACTTC
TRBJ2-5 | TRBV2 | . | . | CAGGQETQYF | TGTGCCGGGGGCCAAGAGACCCAGTACTTC
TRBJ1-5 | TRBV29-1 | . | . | CSVEDGAGGQPQHF | TGCAGCGTTGAAGATGGGGCAGGCGGTCAGCCCCAGCATTTT
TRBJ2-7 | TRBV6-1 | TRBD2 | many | CASGTSGTYGEQYF | TGTGCCAGCGGGACTAGCGGGACTTACGGCGAGCAGTACTTC
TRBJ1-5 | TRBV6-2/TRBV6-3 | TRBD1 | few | CASRETGVSQPQHF | TGTGCCAGCAGGGAAACAGGGGTCAGTCAGCCCCAGCATTTT
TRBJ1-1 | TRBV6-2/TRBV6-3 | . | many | CASREGPGNTEAFF | TGTGCCAGCAGAGAGGGCCCGGGGAACACTGAAGCTTTCTTT
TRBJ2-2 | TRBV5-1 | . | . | CASSLEDWTALTGELFF | TGCGCCAGCAGCTTGGAAGACTGGACTGCGCTCACCGGGGAGCTGTTTTTT
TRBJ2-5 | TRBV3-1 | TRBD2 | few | CASSQGFGSGSEETQYF | TGTGCCAGCAGCCAGGGGTTTGGTAGCGGGAGTGAAGAGACCCAGTACTTC
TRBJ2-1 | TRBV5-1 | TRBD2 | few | CASSLELAVSSYNEQFF | TGCGCCAGCAGCTTGGAACTAGCGGTAAGCTCCTACAATGAGCAGTTCTTC
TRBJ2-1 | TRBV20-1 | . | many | CSAYWTTYNEQFF | TGCAGCGCCTACTGGACGACCTACAATGAGCAGTTCTTC
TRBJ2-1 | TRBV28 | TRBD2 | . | CASSPGLAGKHEQFF | TGTGCCAGTAGTCCCGGACTAGCGGGAAAACATGAGCAGTTCTTC
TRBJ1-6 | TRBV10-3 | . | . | CAISEPVGHVDNNSPLHF | TGTGCCATCAGTGAGCCCGTCGGCCATGTAGATAATAATTCACCCCTCCACTTT
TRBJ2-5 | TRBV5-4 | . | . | CASSLGVTEETQYF | TGTGCCAGCAGCTTGGGGGTGACGGAAGAGACCCAGTACTTC
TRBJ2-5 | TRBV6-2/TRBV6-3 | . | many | CASRGPGVYQETQYF | TGTGCCAGCAGAGGTCCTGGGGTTTACCAAGAGACCCAGTACTTC
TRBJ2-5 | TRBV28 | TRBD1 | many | CAGGQGGGGSRTQYF | TGTGCCGGGGGACAGGGCGGCGGTGGGAGTCGGACCCAGTACTTC
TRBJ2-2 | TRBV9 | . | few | CASSVRTTNTGELFF | TGTGCCAGCAGCGTACGGACAACGAACACCGGGGAGCTGTTTTTT
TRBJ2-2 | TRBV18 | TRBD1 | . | CASSPRGQAGTGELFF | TGTGCCAGCTCACCAAGGGGACAGGCGGGCACCGGGGAGCTGTTTTTT
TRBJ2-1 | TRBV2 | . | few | CASLRGGRPFDNEQFF | TGTGCCAGCCTCAGGGGGGGCAGACCTTTTGACAATGAGCAGTTCTTC
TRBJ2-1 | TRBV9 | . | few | CASSAGTFSYNEQFF | TGTGCCAGCAGCGCCGGGACTTTCTCCTACAATGAGCAGTTCTTC
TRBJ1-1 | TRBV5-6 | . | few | CASSLRPRTVNTEAFF | TGTGCCAGCAGCTTGCGCCCTCGGACGGTGAACACTGAAGCTTTCTTT
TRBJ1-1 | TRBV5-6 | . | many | CASSFPGGMNTEAFF | TGTGCCAGCAGCTTTCCGGGGGGTATGAACACTGAAGCTTTCTTT
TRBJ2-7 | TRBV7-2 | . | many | CASSLVQGLSYEQYF | TGTGCCAGCAGCTTAGTGCAGGGTTTGTCGTACGAGCAGTACTTC